These T cell receptor beta chains were read from a single sample in a study of PD-L1 blockade in urothelial cancer. The table came from immunoSEQ multiplex PCR; TCRdb's copy has only in-frame clones and leaves some out. The data show around 30,000 clones, about 89% seen once. The sample consisted of PBMCs, taken around atezolizumab (anti-PD-L1) treatment. The receptors come from a middle-aged man with urothelial cancer. The CDR3 runs from the conserved cysteine through the conserved F or W. D genes are given only for firm matches. Clone sizes are given selectively: once, few, many, or a class where the clone is expanded.

clone size	V gene	J gene	D gene	CDR3 DNA	CDR3 protein
NA	TRBV27	TRBJ2-3	TRBD2	TGTGCCAGCAGCGCGAGGCGCGGGAGGGCAGATACGCAGTATTTT	CASSARRGRADTQYF
NA	TRBV7-3	TRBJ2-3	NA	TGTGCCAGCAGCTTAAAGGGGGCGGGGGGATACACAGATACGCAGTATTTT	CASSLKGAGGYTDTQYF
NA	TRBV6-4	TRBJ2-5	NA	TGTGCCAGTCCTCGGAGGAGAGAGACCCAGTACTTC	CASPRRRETQYF
NA	TRBV4-2	TRBJ2-2	TRBD1	TGTGCCAGCAGCCAAGATCAGCAGGGGGCTAGCACCGGGGAGCTGTTTTTT	CASSQDQQGASTGELFF
NA	TRBV10-2	TRBJ2-1	TRBD2	TGCGCCAGCAGCCGATCTAGCGGGAGGTACTACAATGAGCAGTTCTTC	CASSRSSGRYYNEQFF
NA	TRBV9	TRBJ2-1	TRBD2	TGTGCCAGCAGTTTTCGGGGGGGGGAGCAGTTCTTC	CASSFRGGEQFF
NA	TRBV7-6	TRBJ1-5	TRBD1	TGTGCCAGCAGCCCCGGGACAGGGGGCAATCAGCCCCAGCATTTT	CASSPGTGGNQPQHF
NA	TRBV11-2	TRBJ2-7	NA	TGTGCCAGCAGCTTTAATCAAGGGGGATATGAGCAGTACTTC	CASSFNQGGYEQYF
NA	TRBV18	TRBJ2-1	NA	TGTGCCAGCTCACCCGGACACTCCTCCTACAATGAGCAGTTCTTC	CASSPGHSSYNEQFF
NA	TRBV12-5	TRBJ1-2	TRBD1	TGTGCTAGTGGTTTGGGGGACAGGGTTAACTATGGCTACACCTTC	CASGLGDRVNYGYTF
NA	TRBV28	TRBJ1-2	NA	TGTGCCAGCATCGAAGGGGGGGGCGGCAACTATGGCTACACCTTC	CASIEGGGGNYGYTF
NA	TRBV2	TRBJ1-6	TRBD1	TGTGCCAGCAGCTCCTCAGGGGGCGGTAATTCACCCCTCCACTTT	CASSSSGGGNSPLHF
NA	TRBV11-2	TRBJ1-4	TRBD1	TGTGCCAGCAGCCGGGGACAGCGTGAAAAACTGTTTTTT	CASSRGQREKLFF
few	TRBV2	TRBJ1-2	NA	TGTGCCAGCAGGAACCCGGGACTCAAGAACTATGGCTACACCTTC	CASRNPGLKNYGYTF
NA	TRBV6-5	TRBJ1-1	NA	TGTGCCAGCCTCGGGGGCACTGAAGCTTTCTTT	CASLGGTEAFF
NA	TRBV7-8	TRBJ2-7	NA	TGTGCCAGCAGCCATCAAAGGGTCGGGGGCTCCTACGAGCAGTACTTC	CASSHQRVGGSYEQYF
NA	TRBV9	TRBJ2-7	NA	TGTGCCAGCAGCGTAGGGAGGGTAGCCTACGAGCAGTACTTC	CASSVGRVAYEQYF
NA	TRBV2	TRBJ2-3	NA	TGTGCCAGCAGTGAAGCGCGTCTGCGCACAGATACGCAGTATTTT	CASSEARLRTDTQYF
NA	TRBV2	TRBJ2-3	NA	TGTGCCAGCAGTGCGGACTTATGGGAGAACTATCGTCGGGGCACAGATACGCAGTATTTT	CASSADLWENYRRGTDTQYF
NA	TRBV20-1	TRBJ2-7	NA	TGCAGTGCTGACCAGGTCTACGAGCAGTACTTC	CSADQVYEQYF
NA	TRBV19	TRBJ2-1	TRBD2	TGTGCCAGTAGTATATGGACTAGCGGGAGAAGCGGGTACAATGAGCAGTTCTTC	CASSIWTSGRSGYNEQFF
NA	TRBV11-2	TRBJ2-1	TRBD2	TGTGCCAGCAGAGGGACATTCCGGGGGGGCACCTACAATGAGCAGTTCTTC	CASRGTFRGGTYNEQFF
NA	TRBV7-3	TRBJ2-5	NA	TGTGCCAGCAGCTTAACGGTTGGCGGCCACACCCAGTACTTC	CASSLTVGGHTQYF
NA	TRBV9	TRBJ2-1	TRBD1	TGTGCCAGCACCGGACAGGGTGACAATGAGCAGTTCTTC	CASTGQGDNEQFF
few	TRBV5-1	TRBJ1-2	NA	TGCGCCAGCAGCTTGGCAGGGGAGTATGGCTACACCTTC	CASSLAGEYGYTF
NA	TRBV9	TRBJ2-7	TRBD1	TGTGCCAGCAGCGTTGCGACAGGGGCGACCTACGAGCAGTACTTC	CASSVATGATYEQYF
NA	TRBV15	TRBJ2-7	NA	TGTGCCACCAGCAGAGGAGCGGGTAGCTCCTACGAGCAGTACTTC	CATSRGAGSSYEQYF
once	TRBV4-3	TRBJ2-7	NA	TGCGCCAGCAGCCGTATACTAGGATCAATCTACGAGCAGTACTTC	CASSRILGSIYEQYF
NA	TRBV7-6	TRBJ1-3	NA	TGTGCCAGCAGCCTGACAGCTGGAAACACCATATATTTT	CASSLTAGNTIYF
NA	TRBV5-6	TRBJ2-1	NA	TGTGCCAGCAGCGCGCCGGGCCTCGGACTTTGGAATGAGCAGTTCTTC	CASSAPGLGLWNEQFF
NA	TRBV5-1	TRBJ2-3	NA	TGCGCCAGCAAGGCCGGGGTTAGCACAGATACGCAGTATTTT	CASKAGVSTDTQYF
NA	TRBV10-3	TRBJ1-5	TRBD1	TGTGCCATCAGTGCCCAGGGGGAAAATCAGCCCCAGCATTTT	CAISAQGENQPQHF
once	TRBV7-2	TRBJ2-2	NA	TGTGCCAGCAGCAACTCTGTCCCAGGGGGGGAGCTGTTTTTT	CASSNSVPGGELFF
NA	TRBV6-6	TRBJ1-4	NA	TGTGCCAGCAGTTTAGAGGGCGGCGGTGAAAAACTGTTTTTT	CASSLEGGGEKLFF
NA	TRBV5-6	TRBJ2-3	TRBD1	TGTGCCAGCAGCTTCGACAGTGAGTGGACAGGGAATGCAGATACGCAGTATTTT	CASSFDSEWTGNADTQYF